This note documents a single T cell receptor beta chain sequence. This record comes from a study of blood T cell repertoires in COVID-19. Whole-study context: The United States, Italy and Spain were the sources of the acute and convalescent COVID-19 samples. T cells, B-cell-depleted T cells, or PBMCs provided the cDNA or gDNA that served as material.

Profiled with immunoSEQ multiplex PCR; TCRdb holds only in-frame clones, not every one. The table shows approximately 43,000 clones, with around 81% occurring only once. V lost 4 bases to trimming and J lost 4 bases, with 17 bases between them. Germline V CDR1 and CDR2: SGHRS, YFSETQ. The CDR3 totals 15 residues. The material sequenced was peripheral blood. The chain carries TRBV5-1 and TRBJ1-1, with a weak D call TRBD1 (5 bases). The TCR sequence derives from a man in his forties with active or convalescent COVID-19. Written as DNA, the CDR3 is TGCGCCAGCAGCGCGGGAGCTCCCGGGGGCACTGAAGCTTTCTTT. This codes for CASSAGAPGGTEAFF.